Shown below are 7 T cell receptor beta chains from a single sample sequenced in a study of cytomegalovirus exposure and HLA in healthy donors. 60 Vbeta and 13 Jbeta primers were used in PCR. Sequencing used immunoSEQ multiplex PCR; TCRdb keeps in-frame clones, though not all of them. This sample has around 140,000 clones, with approximately 80% found just once. The source material was PBMCs. Receptor source: a middle-aged woman in good health and CMV-seronegative.

The CDR3, as DNA: TGCGCCAGCAGCCAAACCGGGACAGGGGGACAAGAGACCCAGTACTTC. It specifies CASSQTGTGGQETQYF. The V call is TRBV4-1, the J call TRBJ2-5, with TRBD1 matching 11 bases. The CDR3 consists of 16 residues. The germline V gene has CDR1 MGHRA and CDR2 YSYEKL. With V trimmed by 2 bases and J by 2 bases, 4 bases remained unmatched.

The chain recombines TRBV7-2 with TRBJ1-2; 12 nucleotides line up with TRBD1. CDR3 size: 15 residues. Germline CDR1 SGHTA, CDR2 FQGNSA. The V segment lost 1 base and the J segment 6 bases; nucleotides outside the gene matches: 3. The CDR3 DNA reads as TGTGCCAGCAGCTTAGGAGGGACAGGGGGCCATGGCTACACCTTC. Translation: CASSLGGTGGHGYTF. The full variable domain, rest sourced from reference TRBV7-2 and TRBJ1-2, is GAGVSQSPSNKVTEKGKDVELRCDPISGHTALYWYRQSLGQGLEFLIYFQGNSAPDKSGLPSDRFSAERTGGSVSTLTIQRTQQEDSAVYLCASSLGGTGGHGYTFGSGTRLTVV.

V and J are TRBV6-1 and TRBJ2-5; TRBD2 aligns across 7 bases. Germline-derived CDR1 and CDR2 are MNHNS and SASEGT. This CDR3 is built from 14 residues. The V gene end was trimmed by 6 bases and the J gene end by 11 bases; junction bases not matched to a gene: 15. DNA of the CDR3: TGTGCCAGCAGCCCTACTTTTAGCGGGTCTTCACAGTACTTC. Its protein product is CASSPTFSGSSQYF.

The CDR3 bases are TGCGCCAGCAGCTTTTCGGACAGGGAATCTTTTGGCTACACCTTC. The encoded protein is CASSFSDRESFGYTF. This rearrangement joins TRBV5-1 to TRBJ1-2, with TRBD1 matching 8 bases. Germline V lookup: CDR1 SGHRS, CDR2 YFSETQ. The J segment lost 7 bases and the V segment lost 2 bases, leaving 10 bases of the junction unmatched. CDR3 length: 15 residues.

The chain carries TRBV11-3 and TRBJ2-1, with a tentative D call TRBD2 (6 bases). The germline gives CDR1 SGHNT, CDR2 YENEEA. The CDR3 is 13 residues long. Between the trimmed V and J ends, which lost 5 bases and 9 bases, there was a span of 14 bases. This chain's CDR3 is CASSPGGRTEQFF. The CDR3 DNA is TGTGCCAGCAGCCCAGGAGGGCGGACTGAGCAGTTCTTC.

As for this clone: The same CDR3 is also encoded by other DNA sequences in this sample. The V and J genes are TRBV11-2 and TRBJ1-5; TRBD1 is a possible D gene (6 bases). V was cut by 0 bases and J by 7 bases, with 7 bases left in between. CDR3 length: 13 amino acids. Germline-derived CDR1 and CDR2 are SGHAT and FQNNGV. In nucleotides, the CDR3 is TGTGCCAGCAGCTTAGATAGGGGGCAGCCCCAGCATTTT. Translating it yields CASSLDRGQPQHF.

The chain is built from TRBV27 and TRBJ1-1; TRBD1 matches 7 bases. CDR1 is MNHEY and CDR2 is SMNVEV in the germline V gene (reference sequence). The V segment lost 6 bases and the J segment 2 bases; nucleotides outside the gene matches: 6. The CDR3 consists of 14 residues. CDR3 DNA sequence: TGTGCCAGCAGACTGACAGGGATCAACACTGAAGCTTTCTTT. It translates to CASRLTGINTEAFF.